This entry lists 9 T cell receptor beta chains sequenced from one sample in a study of read filtering for tumor transcriptome and immune sequencing (TCRdb year 2020). Sequenced using an Illumina HiSeq 4000. Starting from 400 to 450 ng RNA, TCR libraries were constructed with the Immunoverse kit using molecular barcoded adaptors that cover the alpha/delta and beta/gamma chains. TCRdb reprocessed the public reads (quality trimming at Q25 with fastp, clone calling with MiXCR) and kept in-frame beta chains. Rows are combined by CDR3 protein, so each entry shows the most common genes and DNA. This sample is represented by around 130,000 distinct CDR3 sequences; less than 15% of them were singletons. The ten top clones hold around 8.3% of the sample. Source material: a population of CD138-negative cells sorted from bone marrow. The cell subset or site label of this sample denotes: bone marrow mononuclear cells depleted of CD138+ plasma/myeloma cells by negative magnetic selection. The receptors shown here come from a donor at least 40 years old with multiple myeloma.

The rearrangement joins TRBV20-1 to TRBJ2-3, with 8 bases that match TRBD2. After removal of 0 bases from V and 2 bases from J, the junction contained 19 bases not matched to a gene. From germline, CDR1 is DFQATT and CDR2 SNEGSKA (reference sequence). The CDR3 is 20 amino acids. The CDR3 bases are TGCAGTGCTAGAGATGTGGGGGCCAGAGGTAGCGGGAAACTCACAGATACGCAGTATTTT. Amino acids: CSARDVGARGSGKLTDTQYF.

This clonotype showed up many times. V gene TRBV20-1 combines with J gene TRBJ2-3, with a possible D match to TRBD2 (7 bases). With 3 bases removed from V and 4 bases from J, the gap between germline ends came to 11 bases. This CDR3 has 13 amino acids. Germline CDR1 is DFQATT and CDR2 is SNEGSKA (reference sequence). The DNA of the CDR3 is TGCAGTGCTAGGGGGAGGGGGGCAGATACGCAGTATTTT. The encoded protein is CSARGRGADTQYF.

Worth noting for this clonotype: A much larger clone differs from this one at a single base, so this may be a read error. This sequence joins TRBV19 and TRBJ1-4, with 7 nucleotides matching TRBD2. The closer fit of TRBJ2-3 to the DNA end suggests the J call may be wrong. The CDR3 is 16 residues long. Germline V gene sequence: CDR1 LNHDA, CDR2 SQIVND (reference sequence). In nucleotides, the CDR3 is TGTGCCTGTAGTCGCGGGAGAGTTTTTAAGGCAGATACGCAGTATTTT. Translation gives CACSRGRVFKADTQYF.

In this sample, this clonotype turned up many times. The chain links TRBV5-1 to TRBJ2-7; D is possibly TRBD1 (5 bases). The V end was cut by 0 bases, the J end by 5 bases, with 9 bases between. Looked up from germline, CDR1 is SGHRS and CDR2 is YFSETQ. CDR3 size: 13 residues. The CDR3 DNA follows: TGCGCCAGCAGCTTGGGGCAGGGTGACGAGCAGTACTTC. It yields the protein CASSLGQGDEQYF. Full variable domain (outside the CDR3, taken from reference TRBV5-1 and TRBJ2-7): KAGVTQTPRYLIKTRGQQVTLSCSPISGHRSVSWYQQTPGQGLQFLFEYFSETQRNKGNFPGRFSGRQFSNSRSEMNVSTLELGDSALYLCASSLGQGDEQYFGPGTRLTVT.

There are many counts of this clonotype. The gene calls are TRBV5-1 and TRBJ2-7; maybe TRBD1 (6 bases). The V end was cut by 4 bases, the J end by 1 base, with 15 bases between. CDR3 length: 15 amino acids. Germline V gene sequence: CDR1 SGHRS, CDR2 YFSETQ. CDR3 protein: CASSVTGIPSYEQYF. CDR3 bases: TGCGCCAGCAGCGTCACAGGGATACCATCCTACGAGCAGTACTTC.

This clonotype turned up a few times. A much larger clone is a single base away; this may be a read error. CDR3 amino acids: CASSVGPGHSYGYTF. CDR3 DNA sequence: TGTGCCAGCAGCGTAGGGCCGGGACATAGCTATGGCTACACCTTC. The chain links TRBV9 to TRBJ1-2; maybe TRBD1 (6 bases). V was shortened by 0 bases and J by 4 bases, with 13 bases between the two germline ends. Germline CDR1 is SGDLS and CDR2 is YYNGEE. This CDR3 contains 15 residues.

This clonotype was seen at least ten times. The V and J genes are TRBV20-1 and TRBJ1-6, with a possible D match to TRBD1 (5 bases). V lost 0 bases, J lost 8 bases, and 14 bases lay in between. The CDR3 has 15 amino acids. Germline CDR1 reads DFQATT; CDR2 reads SNEGSKA (reference sequence). CDR3 loop: CSARDPGIRDSPLHF. The CDR3 DNA sequence: TGCAGTGCTAGAGATCCAGGGATTCGGGATTCACCCCTCCACTTT.

This clonotype was observed many times. Compared with germline, one end of the junction differs, possibly owing to a read error. The CDR3 here is CASSLGDSRQCEF. The CDR3 coding sequence is TGTGCCAGCAGTTTAGGGGACAGCCGACAATGTGAATTC. The chain carries TRBV12-3 or TRBV12-4 and TRBJ1-2; 7 nucleotides agree with TRBD1. The CDR3 consists of 13 residues.

Comments on this clonotype: Possible read error: a much larger clone is one base away. The V and J genes are TRBV13 and TRBJ2-7, with 9 bases lining up with TRBD1. V was pared by 1 base and J by 1 base, with 2 bases of the junction left unmatched. This CDR3 is built from 15 residues. The germline V gene has CDR1 PRHDT and CDR2 FYEKMQ (reference sequence). The CDR3 nucleotides are TGTGCCAGCAGCTTAGAAGACAGGGGGTCCTACGAGCAGTACTTC. Translation: CASSLEDRGSYEQYF.